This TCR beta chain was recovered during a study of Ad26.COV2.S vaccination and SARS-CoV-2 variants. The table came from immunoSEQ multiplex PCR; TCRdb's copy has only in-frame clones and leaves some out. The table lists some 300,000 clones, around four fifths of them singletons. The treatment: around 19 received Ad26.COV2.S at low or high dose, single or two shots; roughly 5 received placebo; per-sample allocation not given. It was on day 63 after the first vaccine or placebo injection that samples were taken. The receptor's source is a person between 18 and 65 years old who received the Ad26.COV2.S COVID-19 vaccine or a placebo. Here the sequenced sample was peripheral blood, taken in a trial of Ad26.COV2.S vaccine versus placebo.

In DNA form, the CDR3 reads TGCAGCGTTGAAGATCGCTTAAACTATGGCTACACCTTC. Its protein product is CSVEDRLNYGYTF. The rearrangement links TRBV29-1 to TRBJ1-2, with D uncertain. With 0 bases removed from V and 2 bases from J, the gap between germline ends came to 7 bases. CDR1 SQVTM and CDR2 ANQGSEA come from the germline V gene. This CDR3 is 13 amino acids long.